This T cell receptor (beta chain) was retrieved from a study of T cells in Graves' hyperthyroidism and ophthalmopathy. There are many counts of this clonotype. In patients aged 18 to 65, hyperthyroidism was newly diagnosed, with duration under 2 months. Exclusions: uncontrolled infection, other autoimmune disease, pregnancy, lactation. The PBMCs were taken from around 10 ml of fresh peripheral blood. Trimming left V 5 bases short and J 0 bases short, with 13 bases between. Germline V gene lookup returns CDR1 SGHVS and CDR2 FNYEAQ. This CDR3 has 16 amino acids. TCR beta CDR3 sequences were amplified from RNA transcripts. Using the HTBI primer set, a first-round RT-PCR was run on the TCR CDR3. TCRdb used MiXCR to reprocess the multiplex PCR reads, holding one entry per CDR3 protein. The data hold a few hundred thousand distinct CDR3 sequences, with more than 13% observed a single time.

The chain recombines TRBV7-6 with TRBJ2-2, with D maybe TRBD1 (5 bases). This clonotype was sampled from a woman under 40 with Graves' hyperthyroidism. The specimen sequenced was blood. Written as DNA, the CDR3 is TGTGCCAGCAGCGGCCCCAGGGATTCGAACACCGGGGAGCTGTTTTTT. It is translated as CASSGPRDSNTGELFF.